This T cell receptor (beta chain) originates from a study of T-cell reconstitution after alpha-beta-depleted transplantation in children. Study-wide results and caveats: Surviving recipient T cells and thymic progenitors underlay high day-60 TCRbeta diversity in some patients. About two months after transplant, alpha-beta T cells reportedly came from several hundred expanded graft clones. Diversity and T-cell counts at one year after transplant derived mostly from new T cells.

It was with unique molecular identifiers that the TCRbeta library was prepared. Via MiXCR, TCRdb re-called the PCR reads, giving one row per CDR3 protein. The sample records a few hundred thousand distinct CDR3 sequences, 7.5% to 9% being singletons. The sample holds many counts of this clonotype. Its antigen is currently unknown. This sequence originates from a female patient aged 2-9 years who had a stem cell transplant for Fanconi anemia, so the T cells may come from the graft donor. Material: peripheral blood, obtained 360 days after TCRalphabeta/CD19-depleted stem cell transplant.

This CDR3 is CSASPGRSSYNEQFF. DNA of the CDR3: TGCAGTGCTAGCCCCGGACGGAGCTCCTACAATGAGCAGTTCTTC. The chain combines TRBV20-1 with TRBJ2-1; D is unclear. This CDR3 is built from 15 residues. Germline lookup yields CDR1 DFQATT and CDR2 SNEGSKA (reference sequence). Deletions cut 3 bases from V and 0 bases from J, with 12 bases between.